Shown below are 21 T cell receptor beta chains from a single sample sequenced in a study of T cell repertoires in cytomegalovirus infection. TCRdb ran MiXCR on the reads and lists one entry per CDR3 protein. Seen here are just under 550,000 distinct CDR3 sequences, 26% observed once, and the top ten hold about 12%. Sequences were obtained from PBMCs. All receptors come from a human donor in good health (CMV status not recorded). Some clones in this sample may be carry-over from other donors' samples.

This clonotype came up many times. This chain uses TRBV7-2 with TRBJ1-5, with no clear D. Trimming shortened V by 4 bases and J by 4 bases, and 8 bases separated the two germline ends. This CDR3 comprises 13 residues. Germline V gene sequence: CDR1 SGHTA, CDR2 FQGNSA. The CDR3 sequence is CASSSHTNQPQHF. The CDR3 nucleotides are TGTGCCAGCAGCTCCCATACAAATCAGCCCCAGCATTTT.

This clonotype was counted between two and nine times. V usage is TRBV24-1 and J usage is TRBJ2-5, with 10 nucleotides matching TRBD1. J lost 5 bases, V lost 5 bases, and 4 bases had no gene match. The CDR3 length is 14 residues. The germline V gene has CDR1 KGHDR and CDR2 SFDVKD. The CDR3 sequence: CATSAPGQGETQYF. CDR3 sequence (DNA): TGTGCCACCAGTGCCCCGGGACAGGGGGAGACCCAGTACTTC.

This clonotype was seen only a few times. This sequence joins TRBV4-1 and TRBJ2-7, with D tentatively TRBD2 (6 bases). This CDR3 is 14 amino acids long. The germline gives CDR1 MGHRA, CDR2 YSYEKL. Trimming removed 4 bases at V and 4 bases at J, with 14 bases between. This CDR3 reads CASSRGTGEYEQYV. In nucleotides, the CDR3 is TGCGCCAGCAGCCGAGGAACGGGAGAATACGAGCAGTACGTC.

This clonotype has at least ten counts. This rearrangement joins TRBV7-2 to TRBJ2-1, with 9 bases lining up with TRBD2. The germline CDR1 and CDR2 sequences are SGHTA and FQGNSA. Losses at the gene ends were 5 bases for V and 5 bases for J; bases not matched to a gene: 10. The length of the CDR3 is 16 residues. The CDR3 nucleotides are TGTGCCAGCAGCCTGCATGCTAGCGGGGTTGACAATGAGCAGTTCTTC. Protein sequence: CASSLHASGVDNEQFF.

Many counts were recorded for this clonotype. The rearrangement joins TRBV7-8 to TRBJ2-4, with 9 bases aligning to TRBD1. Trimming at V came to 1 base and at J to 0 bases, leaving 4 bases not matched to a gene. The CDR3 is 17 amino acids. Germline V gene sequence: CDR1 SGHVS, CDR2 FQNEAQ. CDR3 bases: TGTGCCAGCAGCTTAGTGGGACAGGGAGTAGCCAAAAACATTCAGTACTTC. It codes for CASSLVGQGVAKNIQYF. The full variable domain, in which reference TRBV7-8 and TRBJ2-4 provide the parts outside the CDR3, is GAGVSQSPRYKVAKRGQDVALRCDPISGHVSLFWYQQALGQGPEFLTYFQNEAQLDKSGLPSDRFFAERPEGSVSTLKIQRTQQEDSAVYLCASSLVGQGVAKNIQYFGAGTRLSVL.

This chain's CDR3 is CASSPSEREQFF. CDR3 bases: TGTGCCAGCAGTCCCAGCGAGCGGGAGCAGTTCTTC. This sequence joins TRBV12-3 or TRBV12-4 and TRBJ2-1, with a possible D match to TRBD2 (5 bases). The CDR3 loop spans 12 amino acids. Trimming stripped 5 bases from V and 10 bases from J, with 12 bases between.

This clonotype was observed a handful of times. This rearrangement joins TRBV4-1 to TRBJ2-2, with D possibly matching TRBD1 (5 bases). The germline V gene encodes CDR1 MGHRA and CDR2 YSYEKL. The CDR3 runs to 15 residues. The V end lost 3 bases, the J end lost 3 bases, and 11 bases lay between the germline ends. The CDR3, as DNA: TGCGCCAGCAGCCACCAAACAGGTTACACCGGGGAGCTGTTTTTT. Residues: CASSHQTGYTGELFF.

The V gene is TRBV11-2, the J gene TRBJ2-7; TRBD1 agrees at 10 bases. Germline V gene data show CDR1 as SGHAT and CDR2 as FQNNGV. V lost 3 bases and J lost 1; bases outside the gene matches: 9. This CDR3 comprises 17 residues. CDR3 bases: TGTGCCAGCAGCTTGGATGACTGGACAGGGGGGTCCTACGAGCAGTACGTC. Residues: CASSLDDWTGGSYEQYV.

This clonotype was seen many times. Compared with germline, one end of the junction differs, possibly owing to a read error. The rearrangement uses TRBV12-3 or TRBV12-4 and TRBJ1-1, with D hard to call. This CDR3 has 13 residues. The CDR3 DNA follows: TGTGCCAGCAGCTTAGCAGAGAACACTGAAGCTTTCTTT. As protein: CASSLAENTEAFF.

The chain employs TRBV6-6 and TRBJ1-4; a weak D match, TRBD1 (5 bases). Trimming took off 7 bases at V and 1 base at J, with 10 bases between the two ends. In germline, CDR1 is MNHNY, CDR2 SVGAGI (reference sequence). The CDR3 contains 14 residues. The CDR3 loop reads CASTSGETNEKLFF. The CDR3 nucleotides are TGTGCCAGCACCTCGGGGGAAACTAATGAAAAACTGTTTTTT.

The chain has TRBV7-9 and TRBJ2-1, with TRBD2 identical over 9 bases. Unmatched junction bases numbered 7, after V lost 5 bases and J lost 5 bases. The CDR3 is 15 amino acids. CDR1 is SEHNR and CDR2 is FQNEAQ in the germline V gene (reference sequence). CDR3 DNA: TGTGCCAGCAGCAGAATAGCGGGAGACGACAATGAGCAGTTCTTC. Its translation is CASSRIAGDDNEQFF.

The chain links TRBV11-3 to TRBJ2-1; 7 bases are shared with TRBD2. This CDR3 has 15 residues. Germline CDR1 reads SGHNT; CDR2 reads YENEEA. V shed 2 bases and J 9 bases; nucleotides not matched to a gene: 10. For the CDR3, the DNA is TGTGCCAGCAGCTTACTGGCGGGAGATCTGGTTGAGCAGTTCTTC. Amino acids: CASSLLAGDLVEQFF. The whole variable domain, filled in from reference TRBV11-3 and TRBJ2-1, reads EAGVVQSPRYKIIEKKQPVAFWCNPISGHNTLYWYLQNLGQGPELLIRYENEEAVDDSQLPKDRFSAERLKGVDSTLKIQPAELGDSAVYLCASSLLAGDLVEQFFGPGTRLTVL.

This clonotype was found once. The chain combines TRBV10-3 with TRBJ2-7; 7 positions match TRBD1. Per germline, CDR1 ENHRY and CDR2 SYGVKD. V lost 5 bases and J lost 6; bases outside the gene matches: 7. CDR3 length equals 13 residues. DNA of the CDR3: TGTGCCATCAGTCGTACAGGGGACGGCGAGCAGTACTTC. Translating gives CAISRTGDGEQYF.

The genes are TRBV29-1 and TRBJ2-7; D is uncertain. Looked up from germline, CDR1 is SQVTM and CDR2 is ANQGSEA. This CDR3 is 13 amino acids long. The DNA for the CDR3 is TGCAGCGTTGAAAAGTGGCAACCCTACGGGCAGTACGTC. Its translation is CSVEKWQPYGQYV.

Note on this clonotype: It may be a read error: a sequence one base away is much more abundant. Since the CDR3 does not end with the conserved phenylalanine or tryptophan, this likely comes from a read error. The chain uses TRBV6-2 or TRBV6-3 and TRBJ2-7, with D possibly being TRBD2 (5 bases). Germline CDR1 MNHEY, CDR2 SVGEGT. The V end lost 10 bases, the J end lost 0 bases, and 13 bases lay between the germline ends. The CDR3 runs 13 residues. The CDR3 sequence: CATQRMSSYEQYL. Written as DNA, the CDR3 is TGTGCCACCCAGCGGATGAGCTCCTACGAGCAGTACCTC.

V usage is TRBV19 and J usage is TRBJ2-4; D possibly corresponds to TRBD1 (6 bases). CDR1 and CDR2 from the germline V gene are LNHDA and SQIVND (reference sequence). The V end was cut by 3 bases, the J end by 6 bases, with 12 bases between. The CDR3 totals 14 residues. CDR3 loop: CASSMGHLPNIQYF. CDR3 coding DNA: TGTGCCAGTAGTATGGGACACTTACCAAACATTCAGTACTTC.

CDR3 in amino acids: CASSSRQGRSSYNSPLHF. The CDR3 DNA is TGTGCCAGCAGCTCCCGACAGGGACGGAGCTCCTATAATTCACCCCTCCACTTT. V gene TRBV7-2 combines with J gene TRBJ1-6; 7 bases align to TRBD1. Germline values: CDR1 SGHTA, CDR2 FQGNSA. Trimming took 4 bases from V and 0 from J; bases not matched to a gene: 9. CDR3 length equals 18 residues.

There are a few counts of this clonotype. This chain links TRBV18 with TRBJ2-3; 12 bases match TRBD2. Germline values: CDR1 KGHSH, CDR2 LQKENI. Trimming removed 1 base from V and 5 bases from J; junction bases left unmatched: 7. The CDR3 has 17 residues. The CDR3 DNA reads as TGTGCCAGCTCACCACGGGTGACTAGCGGGAGCGGAGATACGCAGTATTTT. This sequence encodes CASSPRVTSGSGDTQYF.

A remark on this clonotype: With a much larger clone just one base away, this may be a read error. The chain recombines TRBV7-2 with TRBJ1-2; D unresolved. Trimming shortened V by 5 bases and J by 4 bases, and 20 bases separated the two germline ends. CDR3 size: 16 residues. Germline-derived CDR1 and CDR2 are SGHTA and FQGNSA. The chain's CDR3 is CASSRQPGVNTYGYTF. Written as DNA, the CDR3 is TGTGCCAGCAGCCGCCAGCCGGGAGTTAATACCTATGGCTACACCTTC.

The CDR3 loop reads CAWSGGLAQFNIQYF. Written as DNA, the CDR3 is TGTGCCTGGAGTGGTGGGCTAGCGCAATTCAACATTCAGTACTTC. The rearrangement uses TRBV30 and TRBJ2-4; possible D gene TRBD2, 6 bases. V lost 1 base, J lost 7 bases, and 17 bases lay in between. The CDR3 is 15 amino acids. Germline V gene sequence: CDR1 GTSNPN, CDR2 SVGIG (reference sequence). Using reference TRBV30 and TRBJ2-4 for the parts outside the CDR3, the full variable domain is SQTIHQWPATLVQPVGSPLSLECTVEGTSNPNLYWYRQAAGRGLQLLFYSVGIGQISSEVPQNLSASRPQDRQFILSSKKLLLSDSGFYLCAWSGGLAQFNIQYFGAGTRLSVL.

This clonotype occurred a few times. CDR3 DNA sequence: TGCGCCAGCAGCTTGGATTCGGGGAATGAAGCTTTCTTT. It translates to CASSLDSGNEAFF. The chain recombines TRBV5-1 with TRBJ1-1; D gene unclear. From germline, CDR1 is SGHRS and CDR2 YFSETQ. The CDR3 has 13 amino acids. V was clipped by 0 bases and J by 7 bases, with 10 bases between them.